The clone carrying this T cell receptor beta chain turned up a few times. The antigen is undetermined. Trimming pared 2 bases from V and 8 bases from J, leaving 15 bases between. The CDR3 is 14 residues long. Germline CDR1 is MNHGY and CDR2 is SAAAGT. Treatment specified: randomized to nivolumab then ipilimumab (arm A) or the reverse (arm B). DNA-damaging chemotherapy had not been given to any patient beforehand. Here immunoSEQ multiplex PCR was the method, and the copy in TCRdb shows in-frame clones only, minus some. The sample holds about 13,000 clones; roughly a quarter are singletons and the top ten take around a sixth. This sample is drawn from a study of sequential checkpoint blockade in melanoma. Background on the study: Arm A got nivolumab then ipilimumab; arm B the reverse, 1:1. Both treatment sequences were followed by maintenance nivolumab.

Broader study findings: Pretreatment TIL clonality tracked with response in the nivolumab-first arm.

The TCR originated in a human donor with melanoma. The chain couples TRBV6-8 to TRBJ1-2; D may be TRBD1 (5 bases). The sample here was tumor tissue (inferred from file names), taken from a patient given nivolumab and ipilimumab in sequence. The CDR3 DNA follows: TGTGCCAGCAGTTACCGGAGCGCGGGGGAAGGCTACACCTTC. Protein: CASSYRSAGEGYTF.